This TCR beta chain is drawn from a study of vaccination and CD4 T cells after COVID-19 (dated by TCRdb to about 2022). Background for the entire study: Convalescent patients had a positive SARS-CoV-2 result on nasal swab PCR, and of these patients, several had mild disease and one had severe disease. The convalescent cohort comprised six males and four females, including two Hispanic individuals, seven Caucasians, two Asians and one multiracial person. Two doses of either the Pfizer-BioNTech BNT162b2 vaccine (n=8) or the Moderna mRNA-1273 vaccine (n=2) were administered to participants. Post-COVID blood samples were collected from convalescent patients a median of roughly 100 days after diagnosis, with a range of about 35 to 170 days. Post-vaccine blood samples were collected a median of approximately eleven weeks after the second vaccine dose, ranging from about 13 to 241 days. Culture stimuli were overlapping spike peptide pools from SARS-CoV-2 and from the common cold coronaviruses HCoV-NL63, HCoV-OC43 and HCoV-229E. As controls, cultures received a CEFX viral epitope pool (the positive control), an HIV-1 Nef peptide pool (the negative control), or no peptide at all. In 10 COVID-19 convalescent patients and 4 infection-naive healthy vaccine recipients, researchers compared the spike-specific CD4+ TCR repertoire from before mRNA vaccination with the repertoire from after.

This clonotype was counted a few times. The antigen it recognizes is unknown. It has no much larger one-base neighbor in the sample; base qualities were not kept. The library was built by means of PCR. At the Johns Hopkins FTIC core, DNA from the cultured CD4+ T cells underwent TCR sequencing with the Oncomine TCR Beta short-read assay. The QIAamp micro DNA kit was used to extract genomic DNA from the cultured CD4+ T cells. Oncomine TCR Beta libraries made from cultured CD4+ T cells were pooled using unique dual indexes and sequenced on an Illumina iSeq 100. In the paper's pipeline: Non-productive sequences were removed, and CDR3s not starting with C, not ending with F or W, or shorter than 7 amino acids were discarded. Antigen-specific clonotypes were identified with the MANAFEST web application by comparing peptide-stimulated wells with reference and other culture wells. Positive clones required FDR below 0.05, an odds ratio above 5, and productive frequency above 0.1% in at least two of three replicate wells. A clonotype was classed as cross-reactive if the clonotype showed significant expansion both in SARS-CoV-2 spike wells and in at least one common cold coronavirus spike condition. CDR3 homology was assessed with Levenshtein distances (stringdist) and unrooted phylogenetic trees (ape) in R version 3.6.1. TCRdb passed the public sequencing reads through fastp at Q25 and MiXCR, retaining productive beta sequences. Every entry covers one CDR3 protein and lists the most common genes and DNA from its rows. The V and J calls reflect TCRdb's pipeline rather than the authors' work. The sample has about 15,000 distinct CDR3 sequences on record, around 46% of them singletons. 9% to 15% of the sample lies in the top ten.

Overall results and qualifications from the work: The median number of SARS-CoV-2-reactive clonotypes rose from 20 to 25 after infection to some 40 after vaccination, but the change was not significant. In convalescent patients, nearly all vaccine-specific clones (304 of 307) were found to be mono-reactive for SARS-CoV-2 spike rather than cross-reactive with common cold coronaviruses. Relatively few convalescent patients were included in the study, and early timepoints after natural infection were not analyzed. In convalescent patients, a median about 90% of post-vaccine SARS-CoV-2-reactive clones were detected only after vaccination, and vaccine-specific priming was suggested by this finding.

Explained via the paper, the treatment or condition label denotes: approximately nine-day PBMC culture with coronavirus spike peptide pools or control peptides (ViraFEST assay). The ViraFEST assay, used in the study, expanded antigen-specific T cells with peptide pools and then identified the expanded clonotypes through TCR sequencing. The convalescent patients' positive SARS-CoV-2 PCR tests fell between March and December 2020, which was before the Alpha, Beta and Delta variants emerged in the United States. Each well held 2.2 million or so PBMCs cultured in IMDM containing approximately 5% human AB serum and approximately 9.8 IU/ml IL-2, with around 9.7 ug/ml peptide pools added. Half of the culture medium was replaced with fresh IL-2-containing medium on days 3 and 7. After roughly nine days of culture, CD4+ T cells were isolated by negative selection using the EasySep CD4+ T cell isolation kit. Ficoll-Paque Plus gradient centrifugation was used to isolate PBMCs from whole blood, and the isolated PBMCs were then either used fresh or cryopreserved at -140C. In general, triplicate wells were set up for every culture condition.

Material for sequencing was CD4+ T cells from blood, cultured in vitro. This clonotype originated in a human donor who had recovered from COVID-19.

The CDR3 region has the sequence CSASRGSNSNQPQHF. The DNA is TGCAGTGCTAGCCGAGGGTCCAATAGCAATCAGCCCCAGCATTTT. Here the chain combines TRBV20-1 and TRBJ1-5; too little of a D gene remains to name it. Cut back by 3 bases and 0 bases, the V and J ends lie 12 bases apart. Its CDR3 holds 15 amino acids, cysteine through phenylalanine. Only the CDR3 portion is preserved as DNA: 45 bases, with reading frame beginning at the first base. Via the germline V gene (reference sequence), CDR1 is DFQATT and CDR2 SNEGSKA.